This TCR beta chain was observed in a study of T cell changes during pregnancy in multiple sclerosis. Per germline, CDR1 SGHDT and CDR2 YYEEEE. CDR3 size: 11 residues. Between the trimmed V and J ends, which lost 0 bases and 9 bases, there was a span of 6 bases. Using immunoSEQ multiplex PCR, the repertoire was profiled, and TCRdb retains in-frame clones only, with some absent. The sample holds about 45,000 clones, around 93% seen once. The clonotype was recovered from a female donor with multiple sclerosis, enrolled in a pregnancy study. The material sequenced was CD8+ T cells from peripheral blood mononuclear cells, taken in the second trimester of pregnancy. The V and J genes are TRBV5-6 and TRBJ1-1; the D is unclear. As DNA, the CDR3 is TGTGCCAGCAGCTTGGGGGCGAAAGCTTTCTTT. Translated, it gives CASSLGAKAFF.